This T cell receptor (beta chain) was found in a study of T cell clones after liver transplantation (dated by TCRdb to about 2019). Study-wide context: The samples were obtained from ITN030ST, a randomized trial that attempted immunosuppression withdrawal within 2 years after liver transplantation. Three of the eight recipients were HCV-positive; the others were transplanted for non-autoimmune, non-viral indications. Blood samples were collected pre-transplant, then pre-randomization ahead of withdrawal, and finally post-randomization once withdrawal had either been completed or failed. The studied cohort comprised 8 liver transplant recipients, 3 classified as tolerant and 5 as non-tolerant. Until randomization at 12-24 months post-transplant, subjects were given standard immunosuppression, with no induction therapy. Donor-reactive T cell clones were identified using TCRbeta sequencing after a pre-transplant mixed lymphocyte reaction and were then followed in post-transplant blood. Tolerance meant complete immunosuppression withdrawal for at least one year without liver enzymes rising beyond twice the upper limit of normal. Third party-reactive TCRbeta sequences from pre-transplant MLRs were also identified as an antigen-independent comparator for donor-reactive sequences.

High-throughput TCRbeta CDR3 sequencing of frozen genomic DNA was performed by immunoSEQ, including PCR amplification, mapping, bias correction and internal controls. The paper's data handling went like this. Productive rearrangements were kept, and unique TCRbeta sequences were defined by CDR3 nucleotide sequence plus V and J gene. A sequence counted as donor-reactive only if the sequence showed at least 5-fold expansion in CFSE-low cells compared with unstimulated pre-transplant cells and had a frequency of at least 0.01%. Minimum frequency thresholds were set for each subject based on the unstimulated sample with the lowest template count, ensuring at least 90% detection power. Jensen-Shannon divergence between the top 1000 TCRbeta sequences after and before transplant was used to measure repertoire turnover. Changes in detection of donor-reactive sequences were tested with two-sided Fisher's exact tests. Sourced from immuneACCESS, this table was stored by TCRdb with only in-frame sequences that have V and J called. A share of the clones is absent; for the studies checked, an unresolved V gene accounts for under half, and the remainder has no known explanation. The V and J calls and the clone size are those of that table, but D and trimming were determined from the DNA. The sample has 50,000 to 60,000 clones on record, around three quarters of them singletons. About 3% of the sample is taken by the ten largest.

The investigation overall reported the following: Because allograft tissue specimens were not available, migration of donor-reactive T cells into the graft, rather than deletion, may have occurred. Donor-reactive sequences decreased more than third party-reactive sequences, which suggests partial antigen-specific deletion that was not related to withdrawal success. Low numbers of available donor cells limited the measurable donor-reactive repertoire in a couple of subjects. Because of small, heterogeneous patient numbers and non-standardized post-transplant time points, the conclusions were only preliminary. In most of the 8 subjects, circulating donor-reactive CD4 TCRbeta sequences decreased significantly after transplant, regardless of tolerance or HCV status. After accounting for repertoire turnover, donor-reactive detection was significantly reduced in 7 of 8 subjects for CD4 and 8 of 8 for CD8.

Unstimulated PBMCs, after thawing, were stained for CD3, CD4 and CD8 and then FACS-sorted into CD3+CD4+ and CD3+CD8+ populations. Each of the 8 studied subjects was randomized to immunosuppression withdrawal. Genomic DNA was isolated with the Qiagen DNeasy Blood and Tissue Kit. Worth noting for this clone: The clone's antigen remains unknown. Per-nucleotide qualities are absent, and no much larger clonotype sits a single base away.

This TCR was sampled from a human patient who received a liver transplant. Following a transplant, some T cells may be graft donor cells, not patient cells. The specimen comprised CD4+ T cells from blood, sampled at the roughly 15-month timepoint.

CDR3 sequence: CASSLGFDRGNEKLFF. The base sequence is TGTGCCAGCAGCTTAGGGTTTGACAGGGGGAATGAAAAACTGTTTTTT. The chain is assembled from TRBV7-6 and TRBJ1-4; TRBD1 lines up with 9 middle nucleotides. The CDR3 covers 16 residues, taking in both the cysteine and the phenylalanine. Only the CDR3 part of the read is kept: 48 bases, read in frame from the first base. V loses 1 base at its end and J loses 5 bases; junction bases beyond the gene matches: 5. Via the germline V gene, CDR1 is SGHVS and CDR2 FNYEAQ.